The 14 T cell receptor beta chains reported below all come from one sample, sequenced in a study of blood T cell repertoires in COVID-19. Profiling relied on immunoSEQ multiplex PCR, and the TCRdb table lists in-frame clones only, not all of them. The table shows 45,000 to 60,000 clones, with about 78% occurring only once. Sequencing used PBMCs or T cells enriched from blood (not recorded which). The receptor source for this set is a woman in her forties or fifties with acute COVID-19.

V and J are TRBV5-1 and TRBJ1-2, with 7 bases matching TRBD1. The CDR3 contains 16 residues. V gave up 4 bases and J gave up 4 bases; unmatched junction bases: 13. From germline, CDR1 is SGHRS and CDR2 YFSETQ. The CDR3 sequence is CASSPSTGNILYGYTF. DNA for the CDR3: TGCGCCAGCAGCCCGTCGACAGGGAACATCCTCTATGGCTACACCTTC.

The chain has TRBV24-1 and TRBJ1-2; D ambiguous. Between the trimmed V and J ends, which lost 4 bases and 7 bases, there was a span of 9 bases. CDR1 is KGHDR and CDR2 is SFDVKD in the germline V gene. The CDR3 extends over 12 amino acids. The CDR3 reads CATSDGISGYTF. CDR3 in DNA: TGTGCCACCAGTGACGGGATCAGTGGCTACACCTTC.

This chain links TRBV30 with TRBJ1-1; 7 nucleotides line up with TRBD1. The V gene's germline CDR1 is GTSNPN and CDR2 SVGIG (reference sequence). After removal of 5 bases from V and 0 bases from J, the junction contained 0 bases not matched to a gene. The CDR3 runs 12 residues. DNA of the CDR3: TGTGCCTGGGACAGGGTGAACACTGAAGCTTTCTTT. This gives the protein CAWDRVNTEAFF.

The genes are TRBV19 and TRBJ2-1; 10 positions agree with TRBD1. V dropped 3 bases and J dropped 0; count of bases not matched to a gene: 5. The CDR3 runs to 17 residues. The V gene's germline CDR1 is LNHDA and CDR2 SQIVND (reference sequence). DNA of the CDR3: TGTGCCAGTAGTATCCGGACAGGGGGGAGCTCCTACAATGAGCAGTTCTTC. This gives the protein CASSIRTGGSSYNEQFF.

The chain carries TRBV28 and TRBJ1-2; TRBD1 matches at 7 bases. Germline CDR1 and CDR2: MDHEN and SYDVKM. This CDR3 has 17 amino acids. V dropped 4 bases and J dropped 2; count of bases not matched to a gene: 13. CDR3 region: CASSSIGQATLNYGYTF. CDR3 in DNA: TGTGCCAGCAGTTCAATAGGACAGGCGACATTAAACTATGGCTACACCTTC.

This clone was counted a single time. The chain joins TRBV6-5 to TRBJ2-7; a weak D match, TRBD1 (5 bases). Germline CDR1 MNHEY, CDR2 SVGAGI. The CDR3 runs to 13 residues. V was shortened by 6 bases and J by 6 bases, with 15 bases between the two germline ends. The CDR3 protein is CASSRTPQGEQYF. In DNA, the CDR3 is TGTGCCAGCAGCCGGACACCTCAGGGCGAGCAGTACTTC.

V is TRBV21-1 and J is TRBJ2-7; the D call in the table, TRBD1, was not verified against the DNA. TRBV21-1 is tagged as a pseudogene. CDR3 size: 14 residues. The CDR3 reads CASIGGQADYEQYF. The DNA of the CDR3 is TGTGCCAGTATAGGGGGACAGGCCGATTACGAGCAGTACTTC.

V gene TRBV7-2 combines with J gene TRBJ2-1; 7 bases line up with TRBD2. This CDR3 spans 15 amino acids. J lost 6 bases, V lost 3 bases, and 8 bases had no gene match. CDR1 is SGHTA and CDR2 is FQGNSA in the germline V gene. The chain's CDR3 is CASSFVRGSGNEQFF. DNA of the CDR3: TGTGCCAGCAGCTTTGTGCGGGGGTCGGGCAATGAGCAGTTCTTC.

The chain is built from TRBV7-9 and TRBJ1-1; TRBD1 matches 7 bases. The CDR3 length is 15 residues. Trimming at V came to 1 base and at J to 4 bases, leaving 6 bases not matched to a gene. CDR1 and CDR2 (germline): SEHNR, FQNEAQ (reference sequence). DNA of the CDR3: TGTGCCAGCAGCTTAGGCTCAGGGGGTACCACTGAAGCTTTCTTT. Its translation: CASSLGSGGTTEAFF.

The chain joins TRBV11-1 to TRBJ1-2; D might be TRBD1 (5 bases). The V gene's germline CDR1 is SGHAT and CDR2 FQDESV (reference sequence). The CDR3 runs 13 residues. V lost 5 bases and J 5 bases, leaving 12 bases between the germline ends. The CDR3 nucleotides are TGTGCCAGCAGCCTCAGACAGACTTATGGCTACACCTTC. This encodes CASSLRQTYGYTF.

This clone appeared once. The chain is built from TRBV15 and TRBJ1-5; D gene unclear. Germline-derived CDR1 and CDR2 are LNHNV and YYDKDF (reference sequence). Trimming took off 5 bases at V and 9 bases at J, with 20 bases between the two ends. CDR3 length: 15 residues. The CDR3 DNA sequence: TGTGCCACCAGCCTCGGGGAGGGTAGGGCCTTGCCCCAGCATTTT. Its translation is CATSLGEGRALPQHF.

In its sample, this clone was seen once. CDR3 bases: TGTGCCAGCAGCCAGGGAGTTAACAATTCACCCCTCCACTTT. This sequence encodes CASSQGVNNSPLHF. The V gene is TRBV14, the J gene TRBJ1-6; no clear D. Trimming cost V 3 bases and J 7 bases, with 10 bases left between them. The germline gives CDR1 SGHDN, CDR2 FVKESK. The CDR3 has 14 amino acids. Together with reference TRBV14 and TRBJ1-6, the CDR3 gives the full variable domain: EAGVTQFPSHSVIEKGQTVTLRCDPISGHDNLYWYRRVMGKEIKFLLHFVKESKQDESGMPNNRFLAERTGGTYSTLKVQPAELEDSGVYFCASSQGVNNSPLHFGNGTRLTVT.

The gene calls are TRBV11-3 and TRBJ2-1; 8 bases are a match to TRBD2. The CDR3 length is 13 residues. The junction had 8 bases not matched to a gene; V was cut back by 6 bases and J by 10 bases. The germline V gene has CDR1 SGHNT and CDR2 YENEEA. The CDR3 DNA follows: TGTGCCAGCAGGACTTTAGCGGGGCGCGAGCAGTTCTTC. As protein: CASRTLAGREQFF.

The chain joins TRBV23-1 to TRBJ1-1; TRBD1 matches at 9 bases. TRBV23-1 is an ORF, and what it does is uncertain. The CDR3 spans 16 residues. The trim removed 2 bases at V and 2 bases at J, leaving 6 bases unmatched. CDR3 residues: CASSQAGTGSNTEAFF. The CDR3 coding sequence is TGCGCCAGCAGTCAAGCCGGGACAGGGAGTAACACTGAAGCTTTCTTT.